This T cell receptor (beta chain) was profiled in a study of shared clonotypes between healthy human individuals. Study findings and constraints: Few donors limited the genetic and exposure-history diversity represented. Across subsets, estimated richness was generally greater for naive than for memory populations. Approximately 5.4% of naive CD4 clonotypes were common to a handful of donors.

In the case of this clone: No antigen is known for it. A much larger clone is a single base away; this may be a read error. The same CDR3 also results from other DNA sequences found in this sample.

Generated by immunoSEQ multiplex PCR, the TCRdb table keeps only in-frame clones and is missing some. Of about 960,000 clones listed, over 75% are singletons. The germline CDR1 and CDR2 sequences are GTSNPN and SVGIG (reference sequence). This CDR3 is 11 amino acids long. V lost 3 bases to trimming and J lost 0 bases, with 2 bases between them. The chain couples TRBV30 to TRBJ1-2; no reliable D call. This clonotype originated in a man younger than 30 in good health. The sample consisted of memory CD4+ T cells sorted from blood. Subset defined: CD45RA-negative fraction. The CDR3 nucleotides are TGTGCCTGGAGGGCTAACTATGGCTACACCTTC. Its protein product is CAWRANYGYTF. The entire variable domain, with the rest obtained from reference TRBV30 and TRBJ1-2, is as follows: SQTIHQWPATLVQPVGSPLSLECTVEGTSNPNLYWYRQAAGRGLQLLFYSVGIGQISSEVPQNLSASRPQDRQFILSSKKLLLSDSGFYLCAWRANYGYTFGSGTRLTVV.